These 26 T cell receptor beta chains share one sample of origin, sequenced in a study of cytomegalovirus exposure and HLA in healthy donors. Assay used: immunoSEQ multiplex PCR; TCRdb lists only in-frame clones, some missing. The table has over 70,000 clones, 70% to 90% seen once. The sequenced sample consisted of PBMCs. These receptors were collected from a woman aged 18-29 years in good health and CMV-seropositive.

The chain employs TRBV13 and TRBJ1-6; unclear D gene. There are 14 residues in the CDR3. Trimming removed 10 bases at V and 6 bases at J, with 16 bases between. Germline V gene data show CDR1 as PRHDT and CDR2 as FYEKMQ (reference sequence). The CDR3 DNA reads TGTGCCACCCGCCTCAGAGGGTCTAATTCACCCCTCCACTTT. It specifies CATRLRGSNSPLHF.

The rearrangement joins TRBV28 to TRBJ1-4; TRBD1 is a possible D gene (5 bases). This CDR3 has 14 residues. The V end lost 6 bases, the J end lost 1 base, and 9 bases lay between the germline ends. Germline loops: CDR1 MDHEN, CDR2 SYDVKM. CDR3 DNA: TGTGCCAGCAGCTACGGGGGAACTAATGAAAAACTGTTTTTT. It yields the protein CASSYGGTNEKLFF.

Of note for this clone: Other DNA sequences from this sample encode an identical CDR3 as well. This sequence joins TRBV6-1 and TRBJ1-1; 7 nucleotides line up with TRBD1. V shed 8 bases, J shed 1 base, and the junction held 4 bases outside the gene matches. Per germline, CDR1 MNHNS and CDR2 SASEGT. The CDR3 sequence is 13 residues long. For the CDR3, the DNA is TGTGCCAGCTCCGACAGGGAGAACACTGAAGCTTTCTTT. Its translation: CASSDRENTEAFF.

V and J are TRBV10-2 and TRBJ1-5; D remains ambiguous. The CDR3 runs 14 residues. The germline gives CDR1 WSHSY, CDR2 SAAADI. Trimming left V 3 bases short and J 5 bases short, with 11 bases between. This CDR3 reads CASSDGSLYQPQHF. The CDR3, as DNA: TGCGCCAGCAGTGATGGCAGTTTATATCAGCCCCAGCATTTT.

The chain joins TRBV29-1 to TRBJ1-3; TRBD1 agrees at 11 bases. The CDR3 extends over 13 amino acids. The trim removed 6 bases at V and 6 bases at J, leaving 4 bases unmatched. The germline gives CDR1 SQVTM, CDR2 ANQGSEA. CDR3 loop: CSVRDRGENTIYF. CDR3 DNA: TGCAGCGTGCGGGACAGGGGGGAAAACACCATATATTTT.

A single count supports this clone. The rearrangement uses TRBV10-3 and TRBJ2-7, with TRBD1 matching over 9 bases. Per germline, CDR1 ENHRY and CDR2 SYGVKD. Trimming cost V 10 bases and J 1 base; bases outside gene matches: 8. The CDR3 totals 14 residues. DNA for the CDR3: TGTGCCACAGGGGCCGGGACAGGGTCCTACGAGCAGTACTTC. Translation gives CATGAGTGSYEQYF.

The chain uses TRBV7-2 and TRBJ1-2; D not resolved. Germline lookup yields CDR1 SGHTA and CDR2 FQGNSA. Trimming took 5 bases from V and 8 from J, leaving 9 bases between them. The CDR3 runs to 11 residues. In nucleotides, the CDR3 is TGTGCCAGCAGCCCCTCGGAGGGCTACACCTTC. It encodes CASSPSEGYTF.

This CDR3 is CASSRSGQASTDTQYF. As DNA, the CDR3 is TGTGCCAGCAGCCGGAGCGGACAGGCTAGCACAGATACGCAGTATTTT. The rearrangement joins TRBV9 to TRBJ2-3; 7 bases fit TRBD1. In germline, CDR1 is SGDLS, CDR2 YYNGEE. The CDR3 length is 16 residues. V shed 4 bases, J shed 0 bases, and the junction held 8 bases outside the gene matches. Variable domain in full (rest from reference TRBV9 and TRBJ2-3): DSGVTQTPKHLITATGQRVTLRCSPRSGDLSVYWYQQSLDQGLQFLIQYYNGEERAKGNILERFSAQQFPDLHSELNLSSLELGDSALYFCASSRSGQASTDTQYFGPGTRLTVL.

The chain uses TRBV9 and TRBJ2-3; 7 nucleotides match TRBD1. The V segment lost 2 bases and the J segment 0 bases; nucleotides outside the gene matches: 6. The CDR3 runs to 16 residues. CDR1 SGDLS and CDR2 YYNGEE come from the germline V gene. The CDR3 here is CASSVTGTVSTDTQYF. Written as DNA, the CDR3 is TGTGCCAGCAGCGTTACCGGGACAGTTAGCACAGATACGCAGTATTTT.

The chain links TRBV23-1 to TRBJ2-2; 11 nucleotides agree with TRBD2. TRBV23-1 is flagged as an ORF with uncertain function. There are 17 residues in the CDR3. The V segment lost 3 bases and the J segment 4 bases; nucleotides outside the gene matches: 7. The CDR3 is CASSHRSGGACTGELFF. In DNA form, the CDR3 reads TGCGCCAGCAGTCACCGTAGCGGGGGGGCTTGCACCGGGGAGCTGTTTTTT.

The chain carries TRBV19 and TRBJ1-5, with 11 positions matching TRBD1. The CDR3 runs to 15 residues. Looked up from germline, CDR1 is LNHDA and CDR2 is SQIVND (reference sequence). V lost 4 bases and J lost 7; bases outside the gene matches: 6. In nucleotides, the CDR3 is TGTGCCAGTAGTACAGGACAGGGGGCGGGACAGCCCCAGCATTTT. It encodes CASSTGQGAGQPQHF.

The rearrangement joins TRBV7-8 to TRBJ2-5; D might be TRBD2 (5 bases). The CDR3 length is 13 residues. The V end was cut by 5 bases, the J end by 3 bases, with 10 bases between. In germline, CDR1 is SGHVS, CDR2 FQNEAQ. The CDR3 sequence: CASSATRKETQYF. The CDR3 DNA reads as TGTGCCAGCAGCGCTACTAGAAAAGAGACCCAGTACTTC. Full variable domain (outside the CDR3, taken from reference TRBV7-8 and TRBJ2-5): GAGVSQSPRYKVAKRGQDVALRCDPISGHVSLFWYQQALGQGPEFLTYFQNEAQLDKSGLPSDRFFAERPEGSVSTLKIQRTQQEDSAVYLCASSATRKETQYFGPGTRLLVL.

The CDR3, as DNA: TGTGCCAGCAGCTCACGAACCCCATCTGCAGGAGGGTCCAATCCTAGCACAGATACGCAGTATTTT. It specifies CASSSRTPSAGGSNPSTDTQYF. The J gene is TRBJ2-3, the V gene TRBV7-8, with a tentative D call TRBD2 (6 bases). CDR3 length equals 22 residues. Germline V gene lookup returns CDR1 SGHVS and CDR2 FQNEAQ. V was cut by 4 bases and J by 0 bases, with 32 bases left in between.

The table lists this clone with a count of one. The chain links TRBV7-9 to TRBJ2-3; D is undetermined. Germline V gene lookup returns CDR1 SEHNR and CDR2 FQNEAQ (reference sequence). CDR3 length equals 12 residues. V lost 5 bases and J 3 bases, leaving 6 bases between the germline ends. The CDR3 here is CASSPGTDTQYF. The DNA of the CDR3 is TGTGCCAGCAGCCCAGGAACAGATACGCAGTATTTT. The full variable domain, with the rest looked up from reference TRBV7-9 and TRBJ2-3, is DTGVSQNPRHKITKRGQNVTFRCDPISEHNRLYWYRQTLGQGPEFLTYFQNEAQLEKSRLLSDRFSAERPKGSFSTLEIQRTEQGDSAMYLCASSPGTDTQYFGPGTRLTVL.

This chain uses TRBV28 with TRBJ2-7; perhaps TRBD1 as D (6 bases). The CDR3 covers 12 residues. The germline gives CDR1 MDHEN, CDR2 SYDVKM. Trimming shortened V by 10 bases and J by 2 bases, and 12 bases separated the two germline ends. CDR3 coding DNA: TGTGCCACCCGGGACACTGCCTACGAGCAGTACTTC. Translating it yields CATRDTAYEQYF.

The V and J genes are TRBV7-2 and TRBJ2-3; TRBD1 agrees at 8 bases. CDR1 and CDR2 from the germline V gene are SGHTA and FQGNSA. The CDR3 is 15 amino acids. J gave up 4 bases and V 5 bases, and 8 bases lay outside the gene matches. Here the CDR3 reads CASSGRGLFPDTQYF. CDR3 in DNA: TGTGCCAGCAGCGGCAGGGGGCTCTTTCCAGATACGCAGTATTTT.

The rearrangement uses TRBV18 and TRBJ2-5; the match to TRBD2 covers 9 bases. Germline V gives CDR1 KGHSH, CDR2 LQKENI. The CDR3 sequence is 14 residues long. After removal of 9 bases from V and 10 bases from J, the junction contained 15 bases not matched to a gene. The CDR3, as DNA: TGTGCCAGTTGTGGACTAGCGACGCAGGAAGTCCAGTACTTC. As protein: CASCGLATQEVQYF.

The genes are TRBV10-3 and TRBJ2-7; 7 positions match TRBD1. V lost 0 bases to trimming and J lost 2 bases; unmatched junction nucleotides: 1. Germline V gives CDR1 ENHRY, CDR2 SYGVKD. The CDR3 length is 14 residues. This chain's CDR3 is CAISESGTAYEQYF. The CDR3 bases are TGTGCCATCAGTGAGTCCGGGACAGCCTACGAGCAGTACTTC.

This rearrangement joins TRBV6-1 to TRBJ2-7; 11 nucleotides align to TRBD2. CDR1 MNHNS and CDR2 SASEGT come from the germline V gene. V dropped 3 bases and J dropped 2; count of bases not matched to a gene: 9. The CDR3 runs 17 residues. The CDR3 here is CASSDIPPSGRPYEQYF. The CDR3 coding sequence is TGTGCCAGCAGTGATATCCCCCCTAGCGGGAGGCCCTACGAGCAGTACTTC.

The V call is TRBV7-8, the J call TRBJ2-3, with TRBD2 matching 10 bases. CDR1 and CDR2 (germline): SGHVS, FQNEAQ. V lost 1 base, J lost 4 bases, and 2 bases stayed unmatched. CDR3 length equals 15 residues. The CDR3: CASSLVAGGSDTQYF. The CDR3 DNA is TGTGCCAGCAGCTTAGTAGCGGGGGGCTCAGATACGCAGTATTTT. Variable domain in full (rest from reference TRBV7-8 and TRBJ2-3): GAGVSQSPRYKVAKRGQDVALRCDPISGHVSLFWYQQALGQGPEFLTYFQNEAQLDKSGLPSDRFFAERPEGSVSTLKIQRTQQEDSAVYLCASSLVAGGSDTQYFGPGTRLTVL.

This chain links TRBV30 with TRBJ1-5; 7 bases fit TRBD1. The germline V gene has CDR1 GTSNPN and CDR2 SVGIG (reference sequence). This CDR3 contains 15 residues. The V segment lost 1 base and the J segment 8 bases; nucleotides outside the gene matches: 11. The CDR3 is CAWSAHRGAIEPQHF. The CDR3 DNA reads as TGTGCCTGGAGTGCGCACAGGGGCGCGATTGAGCCCCAGCATTTT.

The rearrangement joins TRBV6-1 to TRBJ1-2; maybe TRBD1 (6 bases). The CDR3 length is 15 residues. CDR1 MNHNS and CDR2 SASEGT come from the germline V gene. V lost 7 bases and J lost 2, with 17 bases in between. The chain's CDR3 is CASIGLGQFNYGYTF. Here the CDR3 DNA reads TGTGCCAGCATAGGCCTAGGACAGTTCAACTATGGCTACACCTTC.

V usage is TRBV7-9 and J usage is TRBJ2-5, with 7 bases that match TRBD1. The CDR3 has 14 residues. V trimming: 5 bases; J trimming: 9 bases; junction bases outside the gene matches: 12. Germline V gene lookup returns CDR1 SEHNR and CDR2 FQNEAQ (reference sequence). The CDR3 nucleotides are TGTGCCAGCAGCCCTCCAGGGGGAAATTGGGCCCAGTACTTC. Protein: CASSPPGGNWAQYF.

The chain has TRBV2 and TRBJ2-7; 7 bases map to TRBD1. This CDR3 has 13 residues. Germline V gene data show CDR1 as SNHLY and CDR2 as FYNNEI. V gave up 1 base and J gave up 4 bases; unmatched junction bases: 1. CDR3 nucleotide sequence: TGTGCCAGCAGTGAAGGGGGACAGTACGAGCAGTACTTC. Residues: CASSEGGQYEQYF.

The CDR3 nucleotides read TGTGCCAGCAGGAGGGGCAGGGGGGAAGCTTTCTTT. Amino acid sequence: CASRRGRGEAFF. This chain uses TRBV2 with TRBJ1-1, with TRBD1 matching over 7 bases. Germline CDR1 and CDR2: SNHLY and FYNNEI. V lost 6 bases to trimming and J lost 8 bases; unmatched junction nucleotides: 6. The length of the CDR3 is 12 residues.

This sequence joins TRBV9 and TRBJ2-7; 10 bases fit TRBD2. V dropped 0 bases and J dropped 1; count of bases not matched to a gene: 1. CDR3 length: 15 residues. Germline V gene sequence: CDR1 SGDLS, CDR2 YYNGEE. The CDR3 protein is CASSVAAGGSYEQYF. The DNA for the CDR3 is TGTGCCAGCAGCGTAGCAGCGGGAGGGTCCTACGAGCAGTACTTC.